This TCR beta chain was retrieved from a study of T cell repertoires in cytomegalovirus infection. Study at large: CMV epitopes, recently identified HLA-C-restricted and well-studied HLA-B-restricted, were used.

There are a few counts of this clonotype. Its antigen is not identified. TCRdb used MiXCR to reprocess the reads, holding one entry per CDR3 protein. The table records roughly 340,000 distinct CDR3 sequences, 25% to 35% of them present only once. The CDR3 has 14 residues. Per germline, CDR1 LNHDA and CDR2 SQIVND (reference sequence). V gave up 6 bases and J gave up 2 bases, with 10 bases separating them. The chain carries TRBV19 and TRBJ1-4; D is unclear. The receptor comes from a human donor in good health (CMV status not recorded). Some clones in this sample may be carry-over from other donors' samples. Here the sequenced sample was cultured PBMCs, taken from culture after CMV antigen stimulation. The CDR3 sequence: CASRTDRTNEKLFF. DNA of the CDR3: TGTGCCAGTAGAACAGATCGGACTAATGAAAAACTGTTTTTT.